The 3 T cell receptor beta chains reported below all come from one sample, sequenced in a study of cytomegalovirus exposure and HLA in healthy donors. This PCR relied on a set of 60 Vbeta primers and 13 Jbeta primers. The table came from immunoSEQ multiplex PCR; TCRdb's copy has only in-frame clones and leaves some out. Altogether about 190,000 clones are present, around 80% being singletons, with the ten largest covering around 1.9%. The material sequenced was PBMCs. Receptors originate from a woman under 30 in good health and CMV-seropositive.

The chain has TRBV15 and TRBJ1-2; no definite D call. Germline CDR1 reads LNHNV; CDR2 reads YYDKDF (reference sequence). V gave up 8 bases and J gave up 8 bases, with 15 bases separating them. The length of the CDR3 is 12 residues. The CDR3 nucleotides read TGTGCCACCTCAACCGGTCTCTTAGGCTACACCTTC. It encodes CATSTGLLGYTF.

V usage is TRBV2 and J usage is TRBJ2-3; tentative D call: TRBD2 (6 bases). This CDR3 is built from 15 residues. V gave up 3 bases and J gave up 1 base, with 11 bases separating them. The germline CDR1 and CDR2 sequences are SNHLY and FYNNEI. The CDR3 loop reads CASSEGRGGTDTQYF. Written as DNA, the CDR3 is TGTGCCAGCAGTGAGGGGCGGGGCGGCACAGATACGCAGTATTTT.

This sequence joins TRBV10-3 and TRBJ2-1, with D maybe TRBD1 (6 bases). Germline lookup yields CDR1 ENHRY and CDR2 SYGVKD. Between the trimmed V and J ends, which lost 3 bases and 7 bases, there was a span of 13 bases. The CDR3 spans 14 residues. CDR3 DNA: TGTGCCATCAGTGATAGAGGGGGATCGAATGAGCAGTTCTTC. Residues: CAISDRGGSNEQFF.